The 4 T cell receptor beta chains below all came from one sample that was sequenced in a study of shared clonotypes between healthy human individuals. As defined, naive CD8 cells were CD45RO-negative and positively selected for CCR7, with terminally differentiated effector memory CD45RA+ cells excluded. Assay: immunoSEQ multiplex PCR; the TCRdb copy retains only in-frame clones and omits some. Counted here are fewer than 700,000 clones, around 95% occurring once; the ten biggest clones make up over 0.1%. Sequenced: naive CD8+ T cells sorted from blood. All receptors come from a woman aged 30 to 39 in good health.

This chain links TRBV4-1 with TRBJ2-7; 8 bases are a match to TRBD2. Germline V gene lookup returns CDR1 MGHRA and CDR2 YSYEKL. V shed 0 bases and J 3 bases; nucleotides not matched to a gene: 13. This CDR3 has 18 residues. This CDR3 reads CASSQDQPAGDLIYEQYF. CDR3 nucleotide sequence: TGCGCCAGCAGCCAAGATCAACCAGCGGGAGACCTTATCTACGAGCAGTACTTC.

This rearrangement joins TRBV27 to TRBJ2-3; the match to TRBD2 covers 7 bases. The CDR3 extends over 12 amino acids. V shed 11 bases and J 6 bases; nucleotides not matched to a gene: 8. Per germline, CDR1 MNHEY and CDR2 SMNVEV (reference sequence). CDR3 in amino acids: CASGGSGDTQYF. The DNA of the CDR3 is TGTGCCTCCGGGGGGAGTGGGGATACGCAGTATTTT.

The chain employs TRBV7-6 and TRBJ2-7; the D call may be TRBD1 or TRBD2 (5 bases each). Trimming pared 5 bases from V and 4 bases from J, leaving 18 bases between. The CDR3 totals 15 residues. Germline V gives CDR1 SGHVS, CDR2 FNYEAQ. The chain's CDR3 is CASSPGAGQIYEQYF. The CDR3 coding sequence is TGTGCCAGCAGCCCCGGGGCCGGCCAGATATACGAGCAGTACTTC.

The chain joins TRBV13 to TRBJ1-1; weak D call: TRBD1 (6 bases). The V end was cut by 5 bases, the J end by 8 bases, with 18 bases between. Germline loops: CDR1 PRHDT, CDR2 FYEKMQ (reference sequence). This CDR3 is built from 14 residues. The CDR3 spells CASSPQVTGQEAFF. In nucleotides, the CDR3 is TGTGCCAGCAGCCCCCAGGTCACGGGACAAGAAGCTTTCTTT.